A single sample is the source of the 11 T cell receptor beta chains below, sequenced in a study of cytomegalovirus exposure and HLA in healthy donors. PCR used 60 Vbeta primers and 13 Jbeta primers. Measured with immunoSEQ multiplex PCR; TCRdb has only the in-frame clones, and not every one. This table holds approximately 100,000 clones, 50% to 80% found once. The sample taken for sequencing was PBMCs. The source is a man aged 30 to 45 in good health and CMV-seronegative.

This clone occurred a few times. V gene TRBV4-1 combines with J gene TRBJ2-7; 7 nucleotides match TRBD1. In germline, CDR1 is MGHRA, CDR2 YSYEKL. CDR3 length equals 15 residues. Losses at the gene ends were 1 base for V and 9 bases for J; bases not matched to a gene: 12. In nucleotides, the CDR3 is TGCGCCAGCAGCCAAGGTCGGGACAGACTCTTCGGGCAGTACTTC. Translated: CASSQGRDRLFGQYF.

The V and J genes are TRBV29-1 and TRBJ2-7; TRBD2 aligns across 11 bases. The CDR3 extends over 13 amino acids. From germline, CDR1 is SQVTM and CDR2 ANQGSEA. J gave up 4 bases and V 4 bases, and 3 bases lay outside the gene matches. CDR3 sequence reads: CSVVTSGTYEQYF. CDR3 nucleotides: TGCAGCGTTGTGACTAGCGGGACTTACGAGCAGTACTTC.

The chain has TRBV6-5 and TRBJ2-7; D is perhaps TRBD2 (5 bases). The CDR3 has 12 residues. Germline CDR1 and CDR2: MNHEY and SVGAGI. Between the trimmed V and J ends, which lost 6 bases and 7 bases, there was a span of 13 bases. The CDR3 DNA is TGTGCCAGCAGCGCCCCGGGGTGGGAGCAGTACTTC. It codes for CASSAPGWEQYF.

The chain joins TRBV27 to TRBJ2-1; 12 bases align to TRBD2. The germline CDR1 and CDR2 sequences are MNHEY and SMNVEV (reference sequence). The V segment lost 4 bases and the J segment 8 bases; nucleotides outside the gene matches: 6. The CDR3 runs to 15 residues. The CDR3 loop is CASSSTSGGFYEQFF. The CDR3 DNA is TGTGCCAGCAGTTCGACTAGCGGGGGATTCTATGAGCAGTTCTTC.

This clone was seen a handful of times. As DNA, the CDR3 is TGCGCCAGTCGGGGGAGGGCCACAGATACGCAGTATTTT. Its translation is CASRGRATDTQYF. The chain links TRBV10-2 to TRBJ2-3; 7 bases align to TRBD2. The CDR3 consists of 13 residues. Germline loops: CDR1 WSHSY, CDR2 SAAADI. After removal of 9 bases from V and 2 bases from J, the junction contained 5 bases not matched to a gene.

This clone showed up just once. The rearrangement links TRBV6-1 to TRBJ2-1, with TRBD1 matching over 10 bases. CDR3 length: 14 amino acids. V trimming: 7 bases; J trimming: 7 bases; junction bases outside the gene matches: 7. Germline V lookup: CDR1 MNHNS, CDR2 SASEGT. The CDR3 sequence: CASTGTGAMNEQFF. CDR3 nucleotides: TGTGCCAGCACAGGGACAGGGGCCATGAATGAGCAGTTCTTC.

The CDR3 here is CASSQFRTSVYEQYF. CDR3 sequence (DNA): TGTGCCAGCAGCCAGTTTCGGACTAGCGTCTACGAGCAGTACTTC. The chain is built from TRBV14 and TRBJ2-7; 9 bases line up with TRBD2. Trimming at V came to 3 bases and at J to 3 bases, leaving 6 bases not matched to a gene. The CDR3 runs to 15 residues. The germline V gene has CDR1 SGHDN and CDR2 FVKESK.

This rearrangement joins TRBV20-1 to TRBJ1-4, with D hard to call. Germline V gives CDR1 DFQATT, CDR2 SNEGSKA (reference sequence). V was shortened by 6 bases and J by 6 bases, with 5 bases between the two germline ends. This CDR3 comprises 10 residues. The CDR3 region has the DNA TGCAGTGCCCTCTATGAAAAACTGTTTTTT. It specifies CSALYEKLFF.

The CDR3: CASSTDTDGYTF. CDR3 bases: TGCGCCAGCAGCACGGACACAGATGGCTACACCTTC. This rearrangement joins TRBV5-1 to TRBJ1-2, with a possible D match to TRBD1 (5 bases). This CDR3 is 12 amino acids long. The ends were cut back, 4 bases at V and 6 bases at J, with 10 bases in the middle. The V gene's germline CDR1 is SGHRS and CDR2 YFSETQ. The full variable domain, in which reference TRBV5-1 and TRBJ1-2 provide the parts outside the CDR3, is KAGVTQTPRYLIKTRGQQVTLSCSPISGHRSVSWYQQTPGQGLQFLFEYFSETQRNKGNFPGRFSGRQFSNSRSEMNVSTLELGDSALYLCASSTDTDGYTFGSGTRLTVV.

DNA for the CDR3: TGTGCCAGCAGCGGGGCCCGCGGGGTAGGAGAGACCCAGTACTTC. Amino acids: CASSGARGVGETQYF. The J gene is TRBJ2-5, the V gene TRBV2; perhaps TRBD2 as D (6 bases). Germline-derived CDR1 and CDR2 are SNHLY and FYNNEI. The CDR3 totals 15 residues. Trimming stripped 6 bases from V and 4 bases from J, with 18 bases between.

This clone was counted between two and nine times. The chain recombines TRBV5-5 with TRBJ2-2; the D is unclear. The CDR3 runs 14 residues. Per germline, CDR1 SGHKS and CDR2 YYEKEE (reference sequence). The V end was cut by 6 bases, the J end by 5 bases, with 14 bases between. The CDR3 reads CASTPLGGTGELFF. The DNA of the CDR3 is TGTGCCAGCACCCCTCTCGGCGGTACCGGGGAGCTGTTTTTT.